A single sample gave rise to the 21 T cell receptor beta chains below, sequenced in a study of blood T cell repertoires in COVID-19. Assay used: immunoSEQ multiplex PCR; TCRdb lists only in-frame clones, some missing. This sample has fewer than 250,000 clones, with 85% to 90% found just once. Sequencing was carried out using PBMCs or T cells enriched from blood (not recorded which). Every receptor here comes from a woman aged 35 to 49 in a cohort exposed to, infected with or recovered from COVID-19 (not recorded which).

Comment on this clone: Distinct nucleotide sequences in the sample also encode this CDR3. The gene calls are TRBV5-6 and TRBJ1-2; a possible D gene is TRBD1 (5 bases). V dropped 4 bases and J dropped 3 bases, with 7 bases sitting between them. The germline V gene has CDR1 SGHDT and CDR2 YYEEEE. CDR3 length: 12 amino acids. For the CDR3, the DNA is TGTGCCAGCAGCCCGGGGGACTATGGCTACACCTTC. This sequence encodes CASSPGDYGYTF.

The chain links TRBV5-1 to TRBJ2-1; 11 nucleotides agree with TRBD1. Germline CDR1 reads SGHRS; CDR2 reads YFSETQ. This CDR3 region has 15 residues. Trimming took 4 bases from V and 7 from J; bases not matched to a gene: 7. This CDR3 is CASSPRDRGMNEQFF. CDR3 nucleotides: TGCGCCAGCAGCCCGCGGGACAGGGGGATGAATGAGCAGTTCTTC. Filled out from reference TRBV5-1 and TRBJ2-1, the complete variable domain reads KAGVTQTPRYLIKTRGQQVTLSCSPISGHRSVSWYQQTPGQGLQFLFEYFSETQRNKGNFPGRFSGRQFSNSRSEMNVSTLELGDSALYLCASSPRDRGMNEQFFGPGTRLTVL.

This sequence joins TRBV24-1 and TRBJ2-2; the match to TRBD2 covers 10 bases. The germline V gene has CDR1 KGHDR and CDR2 SFDVKD. Losses at the gene ends were 9 bases for V and 6 bases for J; bases not matched to a gene: 9. The CDR3 has 15 amino acids. For the CDR3, the DNA is TGTGCCACCGCGAAGGGACTAGCGAATTCCGGGGAGCTGTTTTTT. Translation gives CATAKGLANSGELFF.

The J gene is TRBJ2-7, the V gene TRBV28, with a possible D match to TRBD1 (5 bases). CDR1 is MDHEN, CDR2 SYDVKM, per germline. This CDR3 is 11 amino acids long. The ends were cut back, 10 bases at V and 3 bases at J, with 10 bases in the middle. CDR3: CATWTLYEQYF. CDR3 nucleotide sequence: TGTGCCACCTGGACACTCTACGAGCAGTACTTC.

The chain employs TRBV9 and TRBJ1-6, with TRBD1 identical over 7 bases. Unmatched junction bases numbered 1, after V lost 0 bases and J lost 7 bases. This CDR3 spans 14 amino acids. The germline CDR1 and CDR2 sequences are SGDLS and YYNGEE. The CDR3 sequence is CASSVGTGNSPLHF. In DNA form, the CDR3 reads TGTGCCAGCAGCGTAGGGACAGGCAATTCACCCCTCCACTTT.

The gene calls are TRBV12-3 or TRBV12-4 and TRBJ1-6, with D possibly being TRBD1 (5 bases). The V gene lost 7 bases and the J gene lost 9 bases, with 13 bases spanning the gap. The CDR3 totals 13 residues. The CDR3 region is CASTLGTGSPLHF. The CDR3, as DNA: TGTGCCAGCACCTTAGGAACAGGTTCACCCCTCCACTTT.

The chain is built from TRBV10-3 and TRBJ1-2, with D hard to call. The germline V and J ends were trimmed by 4 bases and 9 bases, with 15 bases remaining between them. The CDR3 runs to 13 residues. Germline loops: CDR1 ENHRY, CDR2 SYGVKD. The CDR3 DNA reads TGTGCCATCAGTGGACGGCGGGCTCTGAGCTACACCTTC. Its protein is CAISGRRALSYTF.

This clone was detected once. The chain is built from TRBV5-1 and TRBJ2-7; 8 bases fit TRBD2. V shed 4 bases and J 9 bases; nucleotides not matched to a gene: 18. The CDR3 totals 16 residues. The germline V gene has CDR1 SGHRS and CDR2 YFSETQ. Here the CDR3 reads CASSPEPGLGAMGQYF. The CDR3 DNA is TGCGCCAGCAGCCCGGAACCGGGACTAGGGGCCATGGGGCAGTACTTC.

This chain connects TRBV7-9 to TRBJ2-7, with 7 bases fitting TRBD1. CDR3 length: 15 amino acids. Germline V gene data show CDR1 as SEHNR and CDR2 as FQNEAQ (reference sequence). J lost 0 bases, V lost 3 bases, and 5 bases had no gene match. Written as DNA, the CDR3 is TGTGCCAGCAGCTTCGGAGCAGGGGGCTCCTACGAGCAGTACTTC. Translated: CASSFGAGGSYEQYF.

The V call is TRBV13, the J call TRBJ2-7, with TRBD1 matching 8 bases. Germline V gene lookup returns CDR1 PRHDT and CDR2 FYEKMQ (reference sequence). The CDR3 loop spans 15 amino acids. The trim removed 5 bases at V and 0 bases at J, leaving 6 bases unmatched. CDR3: CASSQGTGSSYEQYF. In DNA, the CDR3 is TGTGCCAGCAGCCAAGGGACAGGCAGCTCCTACGAGCAGTACTTC.

The V and J genes are TRBV5-4 and TRBJ1-2; D ambiguous. The CDR3 is 16 amino acids. Trimming stripped 1 base from V and 4 bases from J, with 17 bases between. The germline V gene has CDR1 SGHNT and CDR2 YYREEE (reference sequence). This chain's CDR3 is CASSLSGVDLGYGYTF. For the CDR3, the DNA is TGTGCCAGCAGCTTGAGCGGGGTGGATCTAGGCTATGGCTACACCTTC.

The chain couples TRBV27 to TRBJ2-2; D is uncertain. V was cut by 6 bases and J by 5 bases, with 10 bases left in between. Per germline, CDR1 MNHEY and CDR2 SMNVEV (reference sequence). The CDR3 is 13 amino acids. CDR3 sequence reads: CASSELRTGELFF. The CDR3 nucleotides are TGTGCCAGCAGCGAGCTTAGAACCGGGGAGCTGTTTTTT.

This clone showed up many times. This chain uses TRBV30 with TRBJ1-6; D might be TRBD1 (6 bases). V dropped 6 bases and J dropped 4 bases, with 16 bases sitting between them. The CDR3 spans 15 residues. Germline V lookup: CDR1 GTSNPN, CDR2 SVGIG (reference sequence). This CDR3 reads CACVEGDPYNSPLHF. DNA of the CDR3: TGTGCCTGTGTCGAGGGGGACCCTTATAATTCACCCCTCCACTTT.

This chain connects TRBV4-1 to TRBJ1-1; D is perhaps TRBD1 (6 bases). The germline V gene has CDR1 MGHRA and CDR2 YSYEKL. Between the trimmed V and J ends, which lost 5 bases and 3 bases, there was a span of 10 bases. This CDR3 is built from 13 residues. CDR3 sequence: CASSKRQDTEAFF. For the CDR3, the DNA is TGCGCCAGCAGCAAGAGACAGGACACTGAAGCTTTCTTT.

This clone occurred a few times. The rearrangement uses TRBV5-8 and TRBJ2-2, with TRBD2 matching 8 bases. With 10 bases clipped from V and 6 bases from J, the junction kept 2 bases outside the gene matches. CDR1 and CDR2 from the germline V gene are SGHTS and YDEGEE. The CDR3 spans 11 residues. The DNA for the CDR3 is TGTGCCGGCGGGGGGCCCGGGGAGCTGTTTTTT. This gives the protein CAGGGPGELFF. The full variable domain, with the rest looked up from reference TRBV5-8 and TRBJ2-2, is EAGVTQSPTHLIKTRGQQATLRCSPISGHTSVYWYQQALGLGLQFLLWYDEGEERNRGNFPPRFSGRQFPNYSSELNVNALELEDSALYLCAGGGPGELFFGEGSRLTVL.

The chain uses TRBV19 and TRBJ2-1; 14 positions match TRBD2. Germline loops: CDR1 LNHDA, CDR2 SQIVND (reference sequence). Germline trimming cut 5 bases from V and 3 bases from J; bases unmatched to any gene: 3. This CDR3 comprises 16 residues. This chain's CDR3 is CASSGTSGGFYNEQFF. CDR3 DNA sequence: TGTGCCAGTAGTGGGACTAGCGGGGGCTTCTACAATGAGCAGTTCTTC. The whole variable domain, remainder taken from reference TRBV19 and TRBJ2-1, is DGGITQSPKYLFRKEGQNVTLSCEQNLNHDAMYWYRQDPGQGLRLIYYSQIVNDFQKGDIAEGYSVSREKKESFPLTVTSAQKNPTAFYLCASSGTSGGFYNEQFFGPGTRLTVL.

The chain has TRBV27 and TRBJ1-4; TRBD1 aligns across 7 bases. Per germline, CDR1 MNHEY and CDR2 SMNVEV (reference sequence). This CDR3 comprises 14 residues. V lost 5 bases and J lost 4; bases outside the gene matches: 4. CDR3 sequence (DNA): TGTGCCAGCAGTCCCGGGACAGTTAATGAAAAACTGTTTTTT. Translating gives CASSPGTVNEKLFF.

The J gene is TRBJ2-7, the V gene TRBV19, with D perhaps matching TRBD1 (5 bases). The germline V gene has CDR1 LNHDA and CDR2 SQIVND (reference sequence). The V end was cut by 2 bases, the J end by 2 bases, with 10 bases between. CDR3 length: 14 residues. The CDR3 DNA is TGTGCCAGTAGTATAATGGGGCCTCCCTACGAGCAGTACTTC. The encoded protein is CASSIMGPPYEQYF.

The chain employs TRBV5-5 and TRBJ2-5, with D hard to call. V lost 0 bases and J lost 2, with 11 bases in between. The CDR3 consists of 15 residues. Germline V CDR1 and CDR2: SGHKS, YYEKEE (reference sequence). The chain's CDR3 is CASSLGLPPQETQYF. As DNA, the CDR3 is TGTGCCAGCAGCTTGGGACTTCCACCGCAAGAGACCCAGTACTTC.

The V gene is TRBV19, the J gene TRBJ1-2; D is perhaps TRBD1 (5 bases). The CDR3 consists of 15 residues. The V and J ends lost 3 bases and 6 bases respectively, with 17 bases between them. CDR1 is LNHDA, CDR2 SQIVND, per germline (reference sequence). CDR3 nucleotides: TGTGCCAGTAGTATTCAGGGTTGGCAATTAGATGGCTACACCTTC. Amino acids: CASSIQGWQLDGYTF.

This clone was observed a handful of times. V gene TRBV7-9 combines with J gene TRBJ2-5, with D possibly being TRBD1 (6 bases). The CDR3 loop spans 15 amino acids. Looked up from germline, CDR1 is SEHNR and CDR2 is FQNEAQ (reference sequence). Trimming removed 5 bases at V and 4 bases at J, with 17 bases between. DNA of the CDR3: TGTGCCAGCAGCCCTCGGGGCCAGGGGAGAGAGACCCAGTACTTC. Amino acids: CASSPRGQGRETQYF.